This passage covers 3 T cell receptor beta chains from one sample sequenced in a study of CD8+CD57+ T cells in acquired aplastic anemia. TCR beta VDJ combinations and CDR3 sequences were profiled from genomic DNA. Each CDR3 protein gets one entry after TCRdb re-called the reads with MiXCR. This table has a few hundred thousand distinct CDR3 sequences, around 33% appearing once. Those patients picked for sequencing had displayed CD8+CD57+ cell expansion on flow cytometry. Sequencing was carried out using sorted CD4+, CD8+, or CD8+CD57+ T cells (not recorded which) from PBMCs. Source of these receptors: a human donor with aplastic anemia.

Ten or more counts support this clonotype. The chain recombines TRBV19 with TRBJ1-3; TRBD1 might be the D (6 bases). The CDR3 sequence is 14 residues long. The V and J ends lost 3 bases and 4 bases respectively, with 10 bases between them. Germline CDR1 is LNHDA and CDR2 is SQIVND (reference sequence). CDR3 sequence: CASSITGTGNTIYF. The CDR3 DNA reads TGTGCCAGTAGTATCACAGGGACGGGAAACACCATATATTTT.

This clonotype was seen a handful of times. This chain uses TRBV20-1 with TRBJ1-6; maybe TRBD1 (5 bases). This CDR3 region has 20 residues. With 2 bases removed from V and 6 bases from J, the gap between germline ends came to 29 bases. CDR1 is DFQATT, CDR2 SNEGSKA, per germline (reference sequence). The CDR3 region has the DNA TGCAGTGCTAGAACGACTCCGGGACGGAAAACTAATTCGGTTAATTCACCCCTCCACTTT. Protein: CSARTTPGRKTNSVNSPLHF.

The count of this clonotype is one. At one end, the junction sequence differs from germline, possibly due to a read error. The chain links TRBV20-1 to TRBJ2-1; perhaps D is TRBD1 or TRBD2 (5 bases each). The CDR3 totals 12 residues. CDR1 and CDR2 from the germline V gene are DFQATT and SNEGSKA (reference sequence). The CDR3 coding sequence is TGCGGTGCTAGTACGGGGCGGGCTGAGCAGTTCTTC. This sequence encodes CGASTGRAEQFF.